The 24 T cell receptor beta chains given below trace back to one sample, sequenced in a study of blood T cell repertoires in COVID-19. The assay was immunoSEQ multiplex PCR, and TCRdb's table has in-frame clones only and misses some. The table shows around 52,000 clones, with roughly 90% occurring only once. Sequenced input: peripheral blood. The source is a woman older than 75 with acute or convalescent COVID-19.

As DNA, the CDR3 is TGCGCCAGCAGCCCGGGACAGTCGGGCAATGAGCAGTTCTTC. It specifies CASSPGQSGNEQFF. The chain links TRBV5-1 to TRBJ2-1, with TRBD1 matching over 7 bases. This CDR3 spans 14 amino acids. V was pared by 4 bases and J by 6 bases, with 7 bases of the junction left unmatched. The germline V gene has CDR1 SGHRS and CDR2 YFSETQ.

The rearrangement joins TRBV7-2 to TRBJ1-5; a weak D match, TRBD1 (5 bases). From germline, CDR1 is SGHTA and CDR2 FQGNSA. This CDR3 has 16 residues. Trimming left V 5 bases short and J 0 bases short, with 14 bases between. As DNA, the CDR3 is TGTGCCAGCAGCCAGAGGGGAGGTCTTAGCAATCAGCCCCAGCATTTT. Translated, it gives CASSQRGGLSNQPQHF.

The genes are TRBV5-1 and TRBJ2-5; D gene unclear. This CDR3 region has 14 residues. Germline CDR1 SGHRS, CDR2 YFSETQ. With 0 bases removed from V and 2 bases from J, the gap between germline ends came to 8 bases. The CDR3 coding sequence is TGCGCCAGCAGCTTGGCCGGCGGACAAGAGACCCAGTACTTC. It translates to CASSLAGGQETQYF.

The V and J genes are TRBV7-2 and TRBJ1-1, with D uncertain. This CDR3 is built from 15 residues. CDR1 and CDR2 (germline): SGHTA, FQGNSA. Trimming took 8 bases from V and 1 from J, leaving 17 bases between them. In DNA, the CDR3 is TGTGCCAGCGCCCCTCGGCGGGCGGGGAACACTGAAGCTTTCTTT. Translating it yields CASAPRRAGNTEAFF.

V usage is TRBV24-1 and J usage is TRBJ2-3; D is perhaps TRBD1 (5 bases). V was pared by 0 bases and J by 3 bases, with 12 bases between. The CDR3 covers 16 residues. CDR1 and CDR2 from the germline V gene are KGHDR and SFDVKD. The CDR3 nucleotides are TGTGCCACCAGTGATTTGCTGGGGCAGGGAACAGATACGCAGTATTTT. The encoded protein is CATSDLLGQGTDTQYF.

The J gene is TRBJ2-5, the V gene TRBV5-5; 9 bases match TRBD2. The CDR3 is 15 amino acids. V trimming: 6 bases; J trimming: 6 bases; junction bases outside the gene matches: 12. Germline assignment: CDR1 SGHKS and CDR2 YYEKEE (reference sequence). The CDR3 here is CASTFTLAGTQTQYF. The CDR3 nucleotides are TGTGCCAGCACCTTCACTCTAGCGGGGACCCAGACCCAGTACTTC.

The genes are TRBV7-8 and TRBJ2-3, with TRBD1 matching 8 bases. V lost 5 bases, J lost 0 bases, and 4 bases stayed unmatched. The CDR3 has 15 residues. Looked up from germline, CDR1 is SGHVS and CDR2 is FQNEAQ. CDR3: CASSQNRGSTDTQYF. CDR3 nucleotides: TGTGCCAGCAGCCAAAACAGGGGGAGCACAGATACGCAGTATTTT. Drawing the rest from reference TRBV7-8 and TRBJ2-3, the complete variable domain is GAGVSQSPRYKVAKRGQDVALRCDPISGHVSLFWYQQALGQGPEFLTYFQNEAQLDKSGLPSDRFFAERPEGSVSTLKIQRTQQEDSAVYLCASSQNRGSTDTQYFGPGTRLTVL.

The chain links TRBV28 to TRBJ1-2; no clear D gene. Germline values: CDR1 MDHEN, CDR2 SYDVKM. The CDR3 consists of 16 residues. V dropped 3 bases and J dropped 5 bases, with 19 bases sitting between them. Written as DNA, the CDR3 is TGTGCCAGCAGTTTCGGGATCCCCGGACGGGTGTATGGCTACACCTTC. It encodes CASSFGIPGRVYGYTF.

The V gene is TRBV2, the J gene TRBJ2-7; a possible D gene is TRBD1 (6 bases). Per germline, CDR1 SNHLY and CDR2 FYNNEI. The germline V and J ends were trimmed by 7 bases and 2 bases, with 18 bases remaining between them. The CDR3 runs to 15 residues. The CDR3 here is CASTGQGPFPYEQYF. Here the CDR3 DNA reads TGTGCCAGCACTGGGCAGGGGCCCTTTCCCTACGAGCAGTACTTC. Full variable domain (outside the CDR3, taken from reference TRBV2 and TRBJ2-7): EPEVTQTPSHQVTQMGQEVILRCVPISNHLYFYWYRQILGQKVEFLVSFYNNEISEKSEIFDDQFSVERPDGSNFTLKIRSTKLEDSAMYFCASTGQGPFPYEQYFGPGTRLTVT.

The chain carries TRBV5-1 and TRBJ2-3; 11 bases are shared with TRBD2. V gave up 4 bases and J gave up 0 bases; unmatched junction bases: 4. Germline V gene sequence: CDR1 SGHRS, CDR2 YFSETQ. The CDR3 runs 16 residues. CDR3 sequence (DNA): TGCGCCAGCAGCCCAGGGACTAGCGGAAGCACAGATACGCAGTATTTT. Amino acid sequence: CASSPGTSGSTDTQYF.

The chain is built from TRBV4-1 and TRBJ1-2; D call uncertain. The CDR3 length is 18 residues. V was clipped by 1 base and J by 1 base, with 19 bases between them. The germline gives CDR1 MGHRA, CDR2 YSYEKL. In DNA form, the CDR3 reads TGCGCCAGCAGCCAAGGTAACTGGAACCCCAGACTTAACTATGGCTACACCTTC. Translated, it gives CASSQGNWNPRLNYGYTF.

The chain has TRBV28 and TRBJ2-1; the D gene is possibly TRBD2 (7 bases). The CDR3 has 13 amino acids. CDR1 and CDR2 from the germline V gene are MDHEN and SYDVKM. Trimming removed 2 bases at V and 7 bases at J, with 9 bases between. CDR3: CASSLRGGNEQFF. CDR3 DNA: TGTGCCAGCAGTTTAAGGGGGGGGAATGAGCAGTTCTTC.

The gene calls are TRBV3-1 (or the pseudogene TRBV3-2) and TRBJ2-3, with 7 bases lining up with TRBD2. CDR1 is LGHDT, CDR2 YNNKEL, per germline (reference sequence). Germline trimming cut 3 bases from V and 4 bases from J; bases unmatched to any gene: 7. The CDR3 extends over 15 amino acids. The CDR3 coding sequence is TGTGCCAGCAGCCAGCCTAGCGGTAGCGCAGATACGCAGTATTTT. Encoded protein: CASSQPSGSADTQYF.

This rearrangement joins TRBV5-1 to TRBJ1-1, with a weak D call TRBD1 (5 bases). V shed 2 bases and J shed 1 base, with 12 bases lying between them. This CDR3 spans 15 amino acids. In germline, CDR1 is SGHRS, CDR2 YFSETQ. CDR3 coding DNA: TGCGCCAGCAGCTTAAATACGGGGGGGAACACTGAAGCTTTCTTT. The encoded protein is CASSLNTGGNTEAFF.

The genes are TRBV27 and TRBJ2-1, with D unresolved. Germline-derived CDR1 and CDR2 are MNHEY and SMNVEV (reference sequence). The CDR3 sequence is 13 residues long. Trimming stripped 0 bases from V and 6 bases from J, with 6 bases between. The CDR3 DNA sequence: TGTGCCAGCAGTTTATCACTTTCCAATGAGCAGTTCTTC. This sequence encodes CASSLSLSNEQFF.

The chain carries TRBV2 and TRBJ2-3; 12 nucleotides align to TRBD2. The V and J ends lost 7 bases and 5 bases, in that order; junction bases with no gene match: 10. This CDR3 has 16 residues. Germline CDR1 and CDR2: SNHLY and FYNNEI. The CDR3 loop is CASTHTLAGGQDTQYF. DNA of the CDR3: TGTGCCAGCACCCATACCCTAGCGGGGGGGCAAGATACGCAGTATTTT. Complete variable domain (other parts from reference TRBV2 and TRBJ2-3): EPEVTQTPSHQVTQMGQEVILRCVPISNHLYFYWYRQILGQKVEFLVSFYNNEISEKSEIFDDQFSVERPDGSNFTLKIRSTKLEDSAMYFCASTHTLAGGQDTQYFGPGTRLTVL.

The chain combines TRBV6-5 with TRBJ1-5, with 7 bases aligning to TRBD1. The CDR3 spans 14 residues. V gave up 10 bases and J gave up 2 bases; unmatched junction bases: 8. Germline values: CDR1 MNHEY, CDR2 SVGAGI. DNA for the CDR3: TGTGCCACCACGCCGACAGGGCGCAATCAGCCCCAGCATTTT. It codes for CATTPTGRNQPQHF.

The chain combines TRBV21-1 with TRBJ2-7; the listed D gene, TRBD2, was not tested against the DNA. TRBV21-1 is assigned pseudogene status. The CDR3 length is 12 residues. The CDR3 protein is CASSKIVYEQYV. The DNA of the CDR3 is TGTGCCAGCAGCAAAATAGTCTACGAGCAGTACGTC.

The chain recombines TRBV29-1 with TRBJ1-3; 9 nucleotides match TRBD1. V lost 4 bases, J lost 6 bases, and 10 bases stayed unmatched. The germline CDR1 and CDR2 sequences are SQVTM and ANQGSEA. This CDR3 region has 15 residues. This chain's CDR3 is CSVVEARTGANTIYF. DNA of the CDR3: TGCAGCGTTGTGGAGGCAAGGACAGGGGCAAACACCATATATTTT.

The chain is built from TRBV7-2 and TRBJ1-2, with TRBD1 matching 7 bases. Germline trimming cut 2 bases from V and 3 bases from J; bases unmatched to any gene: 3. The CDR3 loop spans 14 amino acids. The V gene's germline CDR1 is SGHTA and CDR2 FQGNSA. In DNA, the CDR3 is TGTGCCAGCAGCTTACGACAGGGTTACTATGGCTACACCTTC. It is translated as CASSLRQGYYGYTF.

The chain joins TRBV2 to TRBJ1-1, with no clear D. The CDR3 covers 11 residues. Deletions cut 8 bases from V and 11 bases from J, with 15 bases between. Looked up from germline, CDR1 is SNHLY and CDR2 is FYNNEI. CDR3 nucleotides: TGTGCCAGCGGAGGAGGGCATGCTGCTTTCTTT. As protein: CASGGGHAAFF.

The chain joins TRBV2 to TRBJ2-7, with D perhaps matching TRBD2 (6 bases). This CDR3 region has 14 residues. V lost 1 base and J 2 bases, leaving 9 bases between the germline ends. Germline assignment: CDR1 SNHLY and CDR2 FYNNEI. Written as DNA, the CDR3 is TGTGCCAGCAGTGAAGGCCCGGGGGCCTACGAGCAGTACGTC. It is translated as CASSEGPGAYEQYV.

The rearrangement joins TRBV10-1 to TRBJ2-3; tentatively, D is TRBD2 (5 bases). Germline-derived CDR1 and CDR2 are WNHNN and SYGVQD (reference sequence). Trimming removed 1 base from V and 2 bases from J, with 10 bases in between. CDR3 length: 15 residues. CDR3 in DNA: TGCGCCAGCAGTGAGTATGGACTCCACACAGATACGCAGTATTTT. Translating gives CASSEYGLHTDTQYF.

This chain connects TRBV28 to TRBJ2-2; D unresolved. Trimming took off 7 bases at V and 2 bases at J, with 11 bases between the two ends. The CDR3 has 14 amino acids. Germline lookup yields CDR1 MDHEN and CDR2 SYDVKM. The CDR3 reads CASTPTRNTGELFF. CDR3 DNA sequence: TGTGCCAGCACCCCGACTCGAAACACCGGGGAGCTGTTTTTT.